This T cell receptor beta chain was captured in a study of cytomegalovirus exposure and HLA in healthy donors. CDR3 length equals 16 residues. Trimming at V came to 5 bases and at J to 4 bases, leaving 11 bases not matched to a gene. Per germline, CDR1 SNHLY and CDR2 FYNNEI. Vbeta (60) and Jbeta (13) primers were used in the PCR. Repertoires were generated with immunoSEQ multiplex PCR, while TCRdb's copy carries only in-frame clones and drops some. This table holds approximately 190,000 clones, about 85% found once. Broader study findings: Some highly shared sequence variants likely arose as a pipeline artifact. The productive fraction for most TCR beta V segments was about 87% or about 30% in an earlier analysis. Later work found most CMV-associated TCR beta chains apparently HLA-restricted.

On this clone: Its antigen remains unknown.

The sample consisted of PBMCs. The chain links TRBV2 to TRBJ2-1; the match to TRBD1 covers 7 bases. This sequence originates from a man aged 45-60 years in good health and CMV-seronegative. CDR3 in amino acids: CASSYGTAPLYNEQFF. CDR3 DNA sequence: TGTGCCAGCAGTTACGGGACAGCTCCACTTTACAATGAGCAGTTCTTC.